This entry features one TCR beta chain sequence. This record belongs to a study of blood T cell repertoires in COVID-19. Study summary: Sources were T cells, B-cell-depleted T cells, or PBMCs; the material itself was cDNA or gDNA.

Trimming took off 5 bases at V and 3 bases at J, with 16 bases between the two ends. The CDR3 runs 15 residues. Germline CDR1 reads LNHDA; CDR2 reads SQIVND (reference sequence). Authors' analysis steps: Cell counts per sample came from amplifying reference gene primers. Profiling relied on immunoSEQ multiplex PCR, and the TCRdb table lists in-frame clones only, not all of them. The V and J calls and the clone size are those of that table, but D and trimming were determined from the DNA. Of about 330,000 clones listed, 83% are singletons. The specimen was peripheral blood. This chain uses TRBV19 with TRBJ1-1; perhaps TRBD1 as D (6 bases). The TCR originated in a woman between 45 and 65 years old with acute or convalescent COVID-19. In nucleotides, the CDR3 is TGTGCCAGTAGTCCTGGCGGGGGGGGCGACACTGAAGCTTTCTTT. Protein: CASSPGGGGDTEAFF.